This entry lists 17 T cell receptor beta chains sequenced from one sample in a study of cytomegalovirus exposure and HLA in healthy donors. Primers included in the PCR were 60 Vbeta and 13 Jbeta primers. The protocol was immunoSEQ multiplex PCR, while the TCRdb copy is restricted to in-frame clones and leaves out a portion. The sample shows some 110,000 clones, over 65% of them seen only once. Sample: PBMCs. These receptors all stem from a woman aged 40 to 49 in good health and CMV-seropositive.

This sequence joins TRBV2 and TRBJ1-5; 12 bases match TRBD1. CDR3 length: 21 residues. The J segment lost 1 base and the V segment lost 3 bases, leaving 16 bases of the junction unmatched. Per germline, CDR1 SNHLY and CDR2 FYNNEI. The CDR3, as DNA: TGTGCCAGCAGTGATTGGGACAGGGGGCGAATTTGGCTTGGAAGCAATCAGCCCCAGCATTTT. The encoded protein is CASSDWDRGRIWLGSNQPQHF.

The J gene is TRBJ2-7, the V gene TRBV6-1; TRBD1 aligns across 8 bases. The CDR3 totals 13 residues. The germline V gene encodes CDR1 MNHNS and CDR2 SASEGT. V shed 8 bases, J shed 3 bases, and the junction held 6 bases outside the gene matches. The CDR3 nucleotides are TGTGCCAGCGGGGGGACAGGAGTCTACGAGCAGTACTTC. It specifies CASGGTGVYEQYF.

There are a few counts of this clone. The genes are TRBV18 and TRBJ2-1, with 9 bases aligning to TRBD2. The germline gives CDR1 KGHSH, CDR2 LQKENI. The V gene end was trimmed by 3 bases and the J gene end by 3 bases; junction bases not matched to a gene: 3. CDR3 length equals 15 residues. The CDR3 is CASSPETSGYNEQFF. CDR3 nucleotide sequence: TGTGCCAGCTCACCGGAGACTAGCGGCTACAATGAGCAGTTCTTC.

This clone was found a few times. The V gene is TRBV5-4, the J gene TRBJ2-3; tentative D call: TRBD2 (5 bases). Trimming cost V 2 bases and J 6 bases, with 16 bases left between them. CDR3 size: 15 residues. Germline CDR1 and CDR2: SGHNT and YYREEE (reference sequence). This chain's CDR3 is CASSLGGTGGDTQYF. The CDR3 DNA reads as TGTGCCAGCAGCTTAGGCGGAACGGGCGGGGATACGCAGTATTTT.

This chain uses TRBV27 with TRBJ2-7, with 13 bases fitting TRBD2. Unmatched junction bases numbered 5, after V lost 4 bases and J lost 2 bases. CDR3 size: 16 residues. Per the germline V gene, CDR1 is MNHEY and CDR2 is SMNVEV (reference sequence). This CDR3 is CASSSSTSGRAYEQYF. The DNA for the CDR3 is TGTGCCAGCAGTTCCTCCACTAGCGGGAGGGCCTACGAGCAGTACTTC.

Here the CDR3 DNA reads TGTGCCAGCCTTGGTTCAGGGCCCTACGAGCAGTACTTC. Residues: CASLGSGPYEQYF. The J gene is TRBJ2-7, the V gene TRBV27, with D possibly being TRBD1 (5 bases). The CDR3 length is 13 residues. Trimming removed 8 bases at V and 2 bases at J, with 13 bases between. From germline, CDR1 is MNHEY and CDR2 SMNVEV (reference sequence).

J is TRBJ2-6 and V is TRBV5-1; no clear D gene. This CDR3 spans 17 amino acids. Trimming shortened V by 0 bases and J by 0 bases, and 10 bases separated the two germline ends. CDR1 is SGHRS, CDR2 YFSETQ, per germline. DNA of the CDR3: TGCGCCAGCAGCTTGGGGGCCTCAAGCTCTGGGGCCAACGTCCTGACTTTC. It encodes CASSLGASSSGANVLTF.

The chain uses TRBV7-9 and TRBJ1-1; a possible D gene is TRBD1 (6 bases). V gave up 4 bases and J gave up 8 bases, with 17 bases separating them. This CDR3 has 14 amino acids. Germline assignment: CDR1 SEHNR and CDR2 FQNEAQ (reference sequence). This CDR3 reads CASSSSNPGTEAFF. CDR3 nucleotides: TGTGCCAGCAGCTCGTCTAACCCCGGGACAGAAGCTTTCTTT.

The rearrangement links TRBV9 to TRBJ2-1; D uncertain. V dropped 0 bases and J dropped 8 bases, with 15 bases sitting between them. The CDR3 covers 15 residues. The V gene's germline CDR1 is SGDLS and CDR2 YYNGEE. The CDR3 is CASSVAFREMDEQFF. The CDR3 bases are TGTGCCAGCAGCGTAGCTTTTAGAGAAATGGATGAGCAGTTCTTC.

For this clone: Germline and junction disagree at one end, which may indicate a read error. This chain uses TRBV15 with TRBJ1-1, with 7 bases fitting TRBD1. Germline CDR1 and CDR2: LNHNV and YYDKDF (reference sequence). The CDR3 has 14 amino acids. The CDR3 DNA follows: TGTGCCACCAGCAGAGACCGACAACTAGGGACAGAGACCTTT. This translates into CATSRDRQLGTETF.

This clone was seen a single time. The chain joins TRBV2 to TRBJ1-1; D is ambiguous. The CDR3 runs to 12 residues. Trimming removed 7 bases at V and 0 bases at J, with 6 bases between. CDR1 SNHLY and CDR2 FYNNEI come from the germline V gene. For the CDR3, the DNA is TGTGCCAGCACACTGATGAACACTGAAGCTTTCTTT. Its protein product is CASTLMNTEAFF.

V and J are TRBV2 and TRBJ1-1; D perhaps matches TRBD1 (5 bases). The CDR3 length is 15 residues. The V gene lost 1 base and the J gene lost 4 bases, with 13 bases spanning the gap. Germline V gene lookup returns CDR1 SNHLY and CDR2 FYNNEI. CDR3 DNA: TGTGCCAGCAGTGAAGGGGACTTCGTGTTCACTGAAGCTTTCTTT. This translates into CASSEGDFVFTEAFF.

The chain has TRBV6-1 and TRBJ1-4; D may be TRBD1 (6 bases). The length of the CDR3 is 15 residues. Trimming shortened V by 2 bases and J by 8 bases, and 15 bases separated the two germline ends. From germline, CDR1 is MNHNS and CDR2 SASEGT. CDR3 sequence reads: CASSEQQGVFEKLFF. The CDR3 coding sequence is TGTGCCAGCAGTGAACAACAGGGTGTTTTCGAAAAACTGTTTTTT.

The table lists this clone with a count of one. V gene TRBV7-9 combines with J gene TRBJ2-7; D uncertain. The CDR3 has 12 amino acids. V was cut by 5 bases and J by 4 bases, with 9 bases left in between. Germline loops: CDR1 SEHNR, CDR2 FQNEAQ (reference sequence). The CDR3 spells CASSGTVYEQYF. Written as DNA, the CDR3 is TGTGCCAGCAGCGGTACTGTGTACGAGCAGTACTTC.

This chain links TRBV5-4 with TRBJ2-5; D gene unclear. V gave up 1 base and J gave up 2 bases, with 6 bases separating them. Germline CDR1 and CDR2: SGHNT and YYREEE (reference sequence). This CDR3 is 13 amino acids long. CDR3 loop: CASSLSVQETQYF. The CDR3 nucleotides are TGTGCCAGCAGCTTGAGCGTTCAAGAGACCCAGTACTTC. Based on the CDR3 plus reference TRBV5-4 and TRBJ2-5, the full variable domain is ETGVTQSPTHLIKTRGQQVTLRCSSQSGHNTVSWYQQALGQGPQFIFQYYREEENGRGNFPPRFSGLQFPNYSSELNVNALELDDSALYLCASSLSVQETQYFGPGTRLLVL.

This clone was detected a few times. The genes are TRBV7-9 and TRBJ1-4, with 7 bases identical to TRBD1. CDR3 length equals 14 residues. The junction had 8 bases not matched to a gene; V was cut back by 5 bases and J by 8 bases. Looked up from germline, CDR1 is SEHNR and CDR2 is FQNEAQ (reference sequence). The CDR3: CASSREMGQEKLFF. Here the CDR3 DNA reads TGTGCCAGCAGCCGCGAAATGGGACAGGAAAAACTGTTTTTT.

This sequence joins TRBV5-1 and TRBJ2-1; the match to TRBD2 covers 13 bases. From germline, CDR1 is SGHRS and CDR2 YFSETQ. Trimming removed 4 bases from V and 2 bases from J; junction bases left unmatched: 6. This CDR3 region has 17 residues. CDR3 DNA: TGCGCCAGCAGCCCGGGACTAGCGGGAATACCCTACAATGAGCAGTTCTTC. Translating gives CASSPGLAGIPYNEQFF.